What follows are 5 T cell receptor beta chains derived from one specimen sequenced in a study of OX40 agonist ivuxolimab in advanced cancers. Sequenced by immunoSEQ multiplex PCR; TCRdb stores in-frame clones only, minus some. The profile shows around 68,000 clones, more than 75% of them singletons. Source: CD4+ or CD8+ T cells sorted from blood, taken in a trial of the OX40 agonist ivuxolimab. The receptors were gathered from an adult with an advanced solid tumor such as melanoma, head and neck, liver or kidney cancer.

CDR3 residues: CASSLPFGYYEQYF. CDR3 in DNA: TGTGCCAGCAGTTTACCCTTCGGGTACTACGAGCAGTACTTC. This chain links TRBV11-1 with TRBJ2-7; D not resolved. Germline V CDR1 and CDR2: SGHAT, FQDESV (reference sequence). V lost 6 bases and J 3 bases, leaving 15 bases between the germline ends. This CDR3 comprises 14 residues.

This chain connects TRBV5-1 to TRBJ1-2; D gene ambiguous. The germline V and J ends were trimmed by 3 bases and 5 bases, with 17 bases remaining between them. Per the germline V gene, CDR1 is SGHRS and CDR2 is YFSETQ. The CDR3 has 15 amino acids. CDR3 DNA sequence: TGCGCCAGCAGCTCGATACCTAACTGGAGGTATGGCTACACCTTC. This codes for CASSSIPNWRYGYTF.

This clone has only one observation. This chain uses TRBV9 with TRBJ1-2; 8 bases align to TRBD1. Germline V gene sequence: CDR1 SGDLS, CDR2 YYNGEE. After removal of 0 bases from V and 6 bases from J, the junction contained 10 bases not matched to a gene. The CDR3 has 16 amino acids. The CDR3 DNA reads as TGTGCCAGCAGCGTAGGTCTCGGACAGGGATTTCATGGCTACACCTTC. Translation gives CASSVGLGQGFHGYTF. The whole variable domain, filled in from reference TRBV9 and TRBJ1-2, reads DSGVTQTPKHLITATGQRVTLRCSPRSGDLSVYWYQQSLDQGLQFLIQYYNGEERAKGNILERFSAQQFPDLHSELNLSSLELGDSALYFCASSVGLGQGFHGYTFGSGTRLTVV.

This clone was recorded once. The chain uses TRBV19 and TRBJ2-1, with TRBD2 as a possible D gene (6 bases). Trimming shortened V by 3 bases and J by 8 bases, and 14 bases separated the two germline ends. CDR1 LNHDA and CDR2 SQIVND come from the germline V gene (reference sequence). CDR3 length: 14 amino acids. The CDR3 bases are TGTGCCAGTAGTATCCTCGGGAGCCCCCATGAGCAGTTCTTC. Protein product: CASSILGSPHEQFF.

This chain connects TRBV2 to TRBJ2-7, with D perhaps matching TRBD1 (5 bases). In germline, CDR1 is SNHLY, CDR2 FYNNEI. The V end was cut by 1 base, the J end by 3 bases, with 10 bases between. CDR3 length: 14 amino acids. The DNA for the CDR3 is TGTGCCAGCAGTGAAGAGGGGCCCCACTACGAGCAGTACTTC. This codes for CASSEEGPHYEQYF.